Following are 7 T cell receptor beta chains from one sample sequenced in a study of Ad26.COV2.S vaccination and SARS-CoV-2 variants. The treatment is: over 15 received Ad26.COV2.S at low or high dose, single or two shots; a few received placebo; per-sample allocation not given. Sampling took place 63 days after the first vaccine or placebo injection. Some clones are missing from TCRdb's copy, which holds only in-frame ones; the method was immunoSEQ multiplex PCR. The table has around 340,000 clones, 80% to 90% seen once. This sample comprised peripheral blood, obtained in a trial of Ad26.COV2.S vaccine versus placebo. The receptors come from a person between 18 and 59 years old who received the Ad26.COV2.S COVID-19 vaccine or a placebo.

The chain carries TRBV6-5 and TRBJ1-6; D not certain. The CDR3 consists of 13 residues. Trimming pared 7 bases from V and 7 bases from J, leaving 11 bases between. Germline assignment: CDR1 MNHEY and CDR2 SVGAGI. The CDR3 loop is CASKNRRNSPLHF. CDR3 nucleotides: TGTGCCAGCAAAAATAGAAGGAATTCACCCCTCCACTTT.

The rearrangement uses TRBV30 and TRBJ2-2; the D gene is possibly TRBD1 (6 bases). Trimming took 5 bases from V and 6 from J, leaving 13 bases between them. Looked up from germline, CDR1 is GTSNPN and CDR2 is SVGIG (reference sequence). The CDR3 runs 13 residues. CDR3: CAWGDTSSGELFF. The DNA of the CDR3 is TGTGCCTGGGGGGACACCTCGTCCGGGGAGCTGTTTTTT.

The chain carries TRBV7-8 and TRBJ1-1; TRBD1 aligns across 7 bases. This CDR3 has 13 amino acids. V shed 1 base, J shed 8 bases, and the junction held 4 bases outside the gene matches. The germline V gene has CDR1 SGHVS and CDR2 FQNEAQ. CDR3 sequence (DNA): TGTGCCAGCAGCTTAGTAGGGGGCGAGGAAGCTTTCTTT. Protein: CASSLVGGEEAFF.

This clone was picked up one time. V usage is TRBV5-6 and J usage is TRBJ1-1; 7 bases agree with TRBD1. Germline CDR1 SGHDT, CDR2 YYEEEE. The V and J ends lost 2 bases and 6 bases, in that order; junction bases with no gene match: 4. The CDR3 is 13 amino acids. The CDR3 DNA is TGTGCCAGCAGCTTACAGGGGATGTCTGAAGCTTTCTTT. Its protein is CASSLQGMSEAFF.

V usage is TRBV5-4 and J usage is TRBJ2-4; maybe TRBD1 (6 bases). The CDR3 is made up of 15 amino acids. Germline V gene sequence: CDR1 SGHNT, CDR2 YYREEE (reference sequence). The V and J ends lost 0 bases and 6 bases respectively, with 13 bases between them. The CDR3 loop reads CASSLAAGDRNIQYF. In DNA form, the CDR3 reads TGTGCCAGCAGCTTGGCGGCAGGGGATCGAAACATTCAGTACTTC.

The chain links TRBV4-1 to TRBJ1-2, with TRBD1 as a possible D gene (6 bases). The germline V gene encodes CDR1 MGHRA and CDR2 YSYEKL. The CDR3 is 17 residues long. Trimming took off 0 bases at V and 4 bases at J, with 18 bases between the two ends. CDR3 sequence reads: CASSQERVTGTSYGYTF. The CDR3, as DNA: TGCGCCAGCAGCCAAGAGAGGGTGACAGGAACCTCCTATGGCTACACCTTC.

The chain links TRBV19 to TRBJ1-5; TRBD1 is a possible D gene (5 bases). The V gene's germline CDR1 is LNHDA and CDR2 SQIVND (reference sequence). V lost 3 bases, J lost 2 bases, and 8 bases lay in between. The length of the CDR3 is 14 residues. The CDR3 here is CASSIGRGNQPQHF. The CDR3, as DNA: TGTGCCAGTAGTATTGGCAGGGGCAATCAGCCCCAGCATTTT.